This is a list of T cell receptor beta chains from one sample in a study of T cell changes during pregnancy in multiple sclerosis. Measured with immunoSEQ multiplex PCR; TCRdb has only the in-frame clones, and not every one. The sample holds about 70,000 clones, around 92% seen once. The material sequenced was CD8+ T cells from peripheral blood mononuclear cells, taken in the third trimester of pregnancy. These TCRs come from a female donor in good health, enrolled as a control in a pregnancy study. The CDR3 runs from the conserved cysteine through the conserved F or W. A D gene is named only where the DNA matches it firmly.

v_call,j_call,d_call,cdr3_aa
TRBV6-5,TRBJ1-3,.,CASSQDSNSGNTIYF
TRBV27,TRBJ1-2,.,CASSSSPGEDGYTF
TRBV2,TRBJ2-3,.,CASSELPDTQYF
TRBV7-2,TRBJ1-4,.,CASAVVGADEKLFF
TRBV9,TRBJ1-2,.,CASSPGRESWVTKYGYTF
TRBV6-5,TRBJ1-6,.,CASTIPGGGSPLHF
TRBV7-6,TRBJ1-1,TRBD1,CASSRTPGQTNTEAFF
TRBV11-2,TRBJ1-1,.,CASSSSTNTEAFF
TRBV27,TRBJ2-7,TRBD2,CASRGAGGPDEQYF
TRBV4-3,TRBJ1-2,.,CASSQDSTQPNYGYTF
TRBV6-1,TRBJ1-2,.,CASSESRREGRAFYTF
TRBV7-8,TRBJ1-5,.,CASSLDWTVNQPQHF
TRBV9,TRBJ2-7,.,CASSVAGNEQYF
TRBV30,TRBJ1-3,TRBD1,CAWREIRGQGLALLGNTIYF
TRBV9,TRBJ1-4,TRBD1,CASSVRTGRDEKLFF
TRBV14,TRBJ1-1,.,CASSQDPGDTEAFF
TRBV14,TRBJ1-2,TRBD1,CASSQHRGLNGYTF
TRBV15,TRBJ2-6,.,CATKGQSGANVLTF
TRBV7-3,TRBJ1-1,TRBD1,CASSSTGTNTEAFF
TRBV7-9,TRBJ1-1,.,CASSLGATEAFF
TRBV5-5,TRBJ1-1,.,CASSLAGTQNTEAFF
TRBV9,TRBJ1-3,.,CASSSAGSPGNTIYF
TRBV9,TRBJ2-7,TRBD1,CASSRDRGQVEQYF
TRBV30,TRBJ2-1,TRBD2,CAWSPGGGPYNEQFF
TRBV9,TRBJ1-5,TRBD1,CASSPGRGPGQPQHF
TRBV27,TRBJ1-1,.,CASSLKTGQPLLAFF
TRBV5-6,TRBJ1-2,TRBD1,CASRPTGDNYGYTF
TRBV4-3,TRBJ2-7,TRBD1,CASSQDYRGQGYEQYF
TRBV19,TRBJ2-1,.,CASSIGTFYNEQFF
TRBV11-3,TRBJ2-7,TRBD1,CASSPRQGRHEQYF
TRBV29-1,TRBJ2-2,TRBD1,CSVVTGVHAGELFF